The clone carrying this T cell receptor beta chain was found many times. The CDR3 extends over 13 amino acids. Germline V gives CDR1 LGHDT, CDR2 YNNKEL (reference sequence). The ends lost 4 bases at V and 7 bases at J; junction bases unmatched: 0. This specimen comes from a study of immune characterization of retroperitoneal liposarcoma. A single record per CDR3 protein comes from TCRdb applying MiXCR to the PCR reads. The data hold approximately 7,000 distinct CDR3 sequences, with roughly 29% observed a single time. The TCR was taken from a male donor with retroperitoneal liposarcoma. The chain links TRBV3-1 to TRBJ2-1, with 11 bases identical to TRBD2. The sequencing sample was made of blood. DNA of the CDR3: TGTGCCAGCAGCCGGACTAGCGGGAATGAGCAGTTCTTC. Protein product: CASSRTSGNEQFF.